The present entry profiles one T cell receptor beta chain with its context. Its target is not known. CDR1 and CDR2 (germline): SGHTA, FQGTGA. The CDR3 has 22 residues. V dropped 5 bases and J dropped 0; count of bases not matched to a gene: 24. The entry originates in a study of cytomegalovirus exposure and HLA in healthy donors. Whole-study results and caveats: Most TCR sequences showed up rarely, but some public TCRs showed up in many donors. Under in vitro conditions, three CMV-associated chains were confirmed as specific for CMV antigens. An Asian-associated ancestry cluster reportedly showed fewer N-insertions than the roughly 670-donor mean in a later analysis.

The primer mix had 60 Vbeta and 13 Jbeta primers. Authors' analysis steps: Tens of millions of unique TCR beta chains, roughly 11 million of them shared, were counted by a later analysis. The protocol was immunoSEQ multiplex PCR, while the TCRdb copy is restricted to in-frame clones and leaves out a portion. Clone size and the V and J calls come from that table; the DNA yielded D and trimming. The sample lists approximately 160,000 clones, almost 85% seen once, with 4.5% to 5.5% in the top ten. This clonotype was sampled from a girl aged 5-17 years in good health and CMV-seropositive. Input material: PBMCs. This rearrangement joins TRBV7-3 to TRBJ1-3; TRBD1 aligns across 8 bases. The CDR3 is CASSPTADRGHTRDPSGNTIYF. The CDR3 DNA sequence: TGTGCCAGCAGCCCCACCGCTGACAGGGGCCACACACGGGACCCCTCTGGAAACACCATATATTTT.